This is a list of T cell receptor beta chains from one sample in a study of cytomegalovirus exposure and HLA in healthy donors. Assay: immunoSEQ multiplex PCR; the TCRdb copy retains only in-frame clones and omits some. Of around 160,000 clones in the sample, 85% were seen once. Sequences were obtained from PBMCs. The receptors come from a man aged 25 to 45 in good health and CMV-seropositive. CDR3s include the opening cysteine and the closing phenylalanine or tryptophan. A D gene is named only where the DNA matches it firmly. Clone size appears in some rows only: once, few, many, or a class for an expanded clone.

j_call clone_size v_call d_call cdr3_aa cdr3_nt
TRBJ1-1 NA TRBV11-2 TRBD1 CASSLEGGSTEAFF TGTGCCAGCAGCTTAGAAGGGGGCAGCACTGAAGCTTTCTTT
TRBJ1-5 once TRBV4-1 NA CASSPLSQPDQPQHF TGCGCCAGCAGCCCTCTCTCACAGCCTGATCAGCCCCAGCATTTT
TRBJ2-1 NA TRBV6-6 NA CASYRGNYNEQFF TGTGCCAGCTACCGGGGGAACTACAATGAGCAGTTCTTC
TRBJ2-3 NA TRBV5-1 TRBD1 CASSSRDRGHTDTQYF TGCGCCAGCAGCTCCCGGGACAGGGGCCACACAGATACGCAGTATTTT
TRBJ1-5 NA TRBV27 NA CASSYMGGGQPQHF TGTGCCAGCAGTTATATGGGGGGGGGTCAGCCCCAGCATTTT
TRBJ1-1 NA TRBV29-1 NA CSADYGAYTEAFF TGCAGCGCCGACTACGGTGCCTACACTGAAGCCTTCTTT
TRBJ1-1 NA TRBV6-1 NA CASSFTVGSTEAFF TGTGCCAGCAGTTTCACAGTGGGGAGCACTGAAGCTTTCTTT
TRBJ2-3 NA TRBV29-1 NA CSVEGGLGADTQYF TGCAGCGTTGAAGGGGGGCTCGGTGCAGATACGCAGTATTTT
TRBJ2-7 NA TRBV27 TRBD1 CASSPKGQVEYEQYF TGTGCCAGCAGCCCTAAGGGACAGGTTGAGTACGAGCAGTACTTC
TRBJ1-1 NA TRBV6-5 NA CASSTTPHTEAFF TGTGCCAGCAGCACAACCCCCCACACTGAAGCTTTCTTT
TRBJ2-5 NA TRBV7-9 NA CASSKGATRETQYF TGTGCCAGCTCGAAAGGGGCTACCCGGGAGACCCAGTACTTC
TRBJ2-1 NA TRBV25-1 NA CASSISGGSYNEQFF TGTGCCAGCAGTATCTCCGGGGGCTCCTACAATGAGCAGTTCTTC
TRBJ1-3 NA TRBV30 NA CAWSVRGQKYF TGTGCCTGGAGTGTACGCGGACAAAAGTATTTT
TRBJ1-4 NA TRBV9 TRBD1 CATRSSPRDRGRGTNEKLFF TGTGCCACCCGCTCCAGCCCTCGGGACAGGGGGCGAGGAACTAATGAAAAACTGTTTTTT
TRBJ2-5 NA TRBV2 NA CASTKVQETQYF TGTGCCAGCACTAAAGTCCAAGAGACCCAGTACTTC
TRBJ2-7 NA TRBV19 TRBD1 CASSPGQGGYEQYF TGTGCCAGTAGTCCGGGACAGGGGGGATACGAGCAGTACTTC
TRBJ2-7 NA TRBV9 TRBD1 CASSAGTGSPYEQYF TGTGCCAGCAGCGCCGGGACAGGGTCTCCCTACGAGCAGTACTTC
TRBJ2-3 NA TRBV11-2 NA CASSSDIYTSTDTQYF TGTGCCAGCAGCTCGGACATCTATACTAGCACAGATACGCAGTATTTT
TRBJ2-7 NA TRBV27 TRBD1 CASVGRGLYEQYF TGTGCCAGCGTCGGCAGGGGGCTTTACGAGCAGTACTTC
TRBJ1-1 NA TRBV7-9 TRBD1 CASSPGQLNTEAFF TGTGCCAGCAGCCCGGGACAGCTGAACACTGAAGCTTTCTTT
TRBJ2-7 NA TRBV13 TRBD1 CASSPRTGPGEQYF TGTGCCAGCAGCCCACGGACAGGGCCTGGCGAGCAGTACTTC
TRBJ1-4 NA TRBV7-9 TRBD1 CASSPTGGMNEKLFF TGTGCCAGCAGCCCCACAGGGGGAATGAATGAAAAACTGTTTTTT
TRBJ1-2 NA TRBV11-2 TRBD1 CASRIPGTGAYGYTF TGTGCCAGCAGAATACCCGGGACAGGGGCCTATGGCTACACCTTC
TRBJ2-3 NA TRBV4-3 TRBD2 CASSQVKAGGPTDTQYF TGCGCCAGCAGCCAAGTTAAAGCGGGGGGGCCCACAGATACGCAGTATTTT
TRBJ2-4 NA TRBV6-1 TRBD1 CASSEALLGQGNIQYF TGTGCCAGCAGTGAAGCGCTCCTGGGACAGGGAAACATTCAGTACTTC
TRBJ2-4 once TRBV7-9 NA CASSPSVLKNIQYF TGTGCCAGCAGCCCAAGCGTATTGAAAAACATTCAGTACTTC
TRBJ1-3 NA TRBV7-6 NA CASSPRGSGNTIYF TGTGCCAGCAGCCCCCGAGGTTCCGGAAACACCATATATTTT
TRBJ2-3 once TRBV11-3 TRBD2 CASSPRYERGGVAQYF TGTGCCAGCAGCCCCCGATATGAGCGGGGGGGCGTAGCGCAGTATTTT
TRBJ2-5 once TRBV13 TRBD1 CASSPSRGRVLETQYF TGTGCCAGCAGCCCCAGTAGGGGGCGCGTGTTAGAGACCCAGTACTTC
TRBJ2-5 NA TRBV7-9 TRBD2 CASSGRAGGLQETQYF TGTGCCAGCAGCGGAAGAGCGGGGGGGTTGCAAGAGACCCAGTACTTC
TRBJ1-6 once TRBV25-1 NA CASHTRYNSPLHF TGTGCCAGCCATACGCGGTATAATTCACCCCTCCACTTT
TRBJ2-1 NA TRBV7-6 TRBD2 CASSNTGLVIYNEQFF TGTGCCAGCAGCAACACGGGACTAGTCATATACAATGAGCAGTTCTTC
TRBJ2-7 NA TRBV4-3 NA CASSPHYESRAYEQYF TGCGCCAGCAGCCCTCACTACGAGTCTCGGGCCTACGAGCAGTACTTC
TRBJ2-1 few TRBV29-1 TRBD2 CSVLAGSSYNEQFF TGCAGCGTTCTAGCGGGGAGCTCCTACAATGAGCAGTTCTTC
TRBJ1-5 NA TRBV4-2 NA CASSQDAGTGQPQHF TGTGCCAGCAGCCAAGATGCGGGGACGGGTCAGCCCCAGCATTTT
TRBJ1-5 NA TRBV7-8 NA CASSSGVTNQPQHF TGTGCCAGCAGTTCAGGGGTGACCAATCAGCCCCAGCATTTT
TRBJ1-4 NA TRBV11-2 NA CASSLVPVTTNEKLFF TGTGCCAGCAGCTTAGTCCCGGTGACAACTAATGAAAAACTGTTTTTT
TRBJ2-5 NA TRBV29-1 NA CSGSVGRGEETQYF TGCAGCGGAAGCGTTGGCAGGGGAGAAGAGACCCAGTACTTC
TRBJ1-4 NA TRBV7-6 TRBD1 CASSLEGAGEKLFF TGTGCCAGCAGCTTAGAGGGGGCCGGTGAAAAACTGTTTTTT
TRBJ2-2 NA TRBV7-2 TRBD2 CASSPPGLAGTGELFF TGTGCCAGCAGCCCCCCAGGACTAGCGGGGACCGGGGAGCTGTTTTTT
TRBJ1-6 NA TRBV25-1 NA CASSESRVSDSPLHF TGTGCCAGCAGTGAGAGCAGGGTTAGTGATTCACCCCTCCACTTT
TRBJ2-7 NA TRBV5-6 TRBD2 CASSWGLSSYEQYF TGTGCCAGCAGCTGGGGACTATCCTCCTACGAGCAGTACTTC
TRBJ2-1 NA TRBV7-9 NA CASSLRLNEQFF TGTGCCAGCAGCTTACGCCTAAATGAGCAGTTCTTC
TRBJ1-6 NA TRBV19 NA CASERAGIYNSPLHF TGTGCCAGCGAGCGGGCAGGGATCTATAATTCACCCCTCCACTTT
TRBJ2-7 NA TRBV4-3 TRBD1 CASSQAGQGANSYEQYF TGCGCCAGCAGCCAAGCGGGACAGGGGGCTAACTCCTACGAGCAGTACTTC
TRBJ1-2 NA TRBV4-3 TRBD1 CASSQGGGSNYGYTF TGCGCCAGCAGCCAAGGAGGGGGCTCTAACTATGGCTACACCTTC
TRBJ2-6 NA TRBV15 TRBD1 CATTPGGSLGANVLTF TGTGCCACCACCCCAGGGGGTTCCCTGGGGGCCAACGTCCTGACTTTC
TRBJ2-1 NA TRBV7-2 NA CASSRGGLASNEQFF TGTGCCAGCAGCCGAGGAGGTCTAGCGTCCAATGAGCAGTTCTTC
TRBJ2-7 NA TRBV7-9 NA CASSLVADYEQYF TGTGCCAGCAGCTTGGTGGCGGACTACGAGCAGTACTTC
TRBJ2-1 once TRBV19 TRBD2 CASSMFSGVYNEQFF TGTGCCAGTAGTATGTTTAGCGGGGTTTACAATGAGCAGTTCTTC
TRBJ2-1 NA TRBV7-6 TRBD2 CASSLRSGGSGEQFF TGTGCCAGCAGCTTAAGGAGCGGGGGGAGTGGTGAGCAGTTCTTC
TRBJ2-7 NA TRBV5-1 TRBD2 CASSLRDPSGGHSYEQYF TGCGCCAGCAGCTTGAGAGACCCTAGCGGGGGCCACTCCTACGAGCAGTACTTC
TRBJ2-7 NA TRBV14 NA CASSQGGPFYEQYF TGTGCCAGCAGCCAGGGGGGACCCTTTTACGAGCAGTACTTC
TRBJ2-7 few TRBV7-3 NA CASSSAASYEQYF TGTGCCAGCAGCTCCGCCGCGAGCTACGAGCAGTACTTC